This TCR beta chain was obtained from a study of cytotoxic CD8 clonotypes in ibrutinib-treated CLL. Germline CDR1 is SEHNR and CDR2 is FQNEAQ (reference sequence). The CDR3 runs 13 residues. Deletions cut 1 base from V and 4 bases from J, with 7 bases between. Using immunoSEQ multiplex PCR, the repertoire was profiled, and TCRdb retains in-frame clones only, with some absent. Of approximately 300,000 clones in the sample, more than 65% were seen once. The sample here was PBMCs, taken before ibrutinib treatment. The TCR comes from a human donor with chronic lymphocytic leukemia. The gene calls are TRBV7-9 and TRBJ1-1; D unclear. This chain's CDR3 is CASSLVAVTEAFF. CDR3 nucleotide sequence: TGTGCCAGCAGCTTAGTTGCCGTCACTGAAGCTTTCTTT.